This T cell receptor beta chain was recorded in a study of cytomegalovirus exposure and HLA in healthy donors. Overall study findings and caveats: Rarity held for most TCR sequences, but there were some public TCRs that occurred in many donors. The study put under 200 TCR beta chains on its list as cytomegalovirus-associated.

The donors were in the roughly 120-subject validation cohort; that cohort was separate from the roughly 730-subject first cohort. Turning to this clone: Its antigen is not identified.

Germline loops: CDR1 LNHDA, CDR2 SQIVND (reference sequence). This CDR3 region has 14 residues. V gave up 8 bases and J gave up 6 bases; unmatched junction bases: 10. This table comes from immunoSEQ multiplex PCR, and its TCRdb copy is limited to in-frame clones, with some not included. The sample lists roughly 310,000 clones; around 90% were seen once. V gene TRBV19 combines with J gene TRBJ1-2, with 9 bases identical to TRBD1. The TCR originated in a man aged 25 to 45 in good health and CMV-seronegative. What was sequenced was PBMCs. DNA of the CDR3: TGTGCCAGTTCAGATCGGGGACAGGGAAATGGCTACACCTTC. Its translation: CASSDRGQGNGYTF.